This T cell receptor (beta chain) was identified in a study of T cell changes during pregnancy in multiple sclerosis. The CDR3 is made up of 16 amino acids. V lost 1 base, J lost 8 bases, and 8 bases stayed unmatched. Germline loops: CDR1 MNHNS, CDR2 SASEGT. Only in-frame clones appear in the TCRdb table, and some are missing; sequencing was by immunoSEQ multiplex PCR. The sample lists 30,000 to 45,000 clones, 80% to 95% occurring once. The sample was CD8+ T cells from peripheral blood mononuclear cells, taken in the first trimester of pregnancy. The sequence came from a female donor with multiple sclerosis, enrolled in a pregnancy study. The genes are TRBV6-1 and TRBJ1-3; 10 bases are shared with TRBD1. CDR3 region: CASSEGQTGGMDTIYF. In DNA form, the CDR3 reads TGTGCCAGCAGTGAAGGACAGACAGGGGGCATGGACACCATATATTTT.